This is a list of T cell receptor beta chains from one sample in a study of shared T cell receptors in the human thymus. Measured with immunoSEQ multiplex PCR; TCRdb has only the in-frame clones, and not every one. The data contain hundreds of thousands of clones, roughly 85% of them singletons. The sample was also reused in another study, on human thymus T cells.

Sequenced: thymocytes. The receptor set was obtained from a girl under three years old with a congenital heart defect. Each CDR3 is given with its conserved first and last residue. The D gene is left open where the match is weak. Some rows have no size entry. The others give once, few or many, or a class for an expanded clone.

abundance,j_gene,v_gene,d_gene,CDR3nt,CDR3aa
-,TRBJ1-5,TRBV2,-,TGTGCCAGCAAGCGGGGATCAAGCAATCAGCCCCAGCATTTT,CASKRGSSNQPQHF
-,TRBJ1-1,TRBV28,TRBD1,TGTGCCAGCAGTTTATTATGGGACAGTGAGACTTTCTTT,CASSLLWDSETFF
-,TRBJ1-2,TRBV5-1,TRBD1,TGCGCCAGCAGCTATGCGGGACAGCTCTATGGCTACACCTTC,CASSYAGQLYGYTF
-,TRBJ1-2,TRBV5-4,-,TGTGCCAGCACCACGAGGGTCGGGGTCAGCGGCTACACCTTC,CASTTRVGVSGYTF
-,TRBJ1-3,TRBV18,TRBD1,TGTGCCAGCTCAACGGACAGGGGCCACTCTGGAAACACCATATATTTT,CASSTDRGHSGNTIYF
-,TRBJ2-2,TRBV28,-,TGTGCCAGCAGTCCCACAGGGAAAACCGGGGAGCTGTTTTTT,CASSPTGKTGELFF
-,TRBJ2-3,TRBV6-4,-,TGTGCCAGCAGTGACTCGGGCCAGAGCATCACAGATACGCAGTATTTT,CASSDSGQSITDTQYF
-,TRBJ2-6,TRBV2,TRBD1,TGTGCCAGCTGGAAACAGGGGGCGATGAACTCTGGGGCCAACGTCCTGACTTTC,CASWKQGAMNSGANVLTF
-,TRBJ2-3,TRBV4-1,-,TGCGCCAGCAGCCAATTCCGCAGGGCCACAGATACGCAGTATTTT,CASSQFRRATDTQYF
few,TRBJ1-4,TRBV4-1,-,TGCGCCAGCAGCCAAGATCGGACCGGGGTGAAGAAACTGTTTTTT,CASSQDRTGVKKLFF
-,TRBJ2-7,TRBV7-2,TRBD1,TGTGCCAGCAGCCACGACAGGGAAGAGCAGTACTTC,CASSHDREEQYF
once,TRBJ2-7,TRBV6-1,TRBD1,TGTGCCAGCCGACAGGGAACTATTATCGGCGAGCAGTACTTC,CASRQGTIIGEQYF
-,TRBJ2-3,TRBV6-1,-,TGTGCCAGCAGTACCCGACACAGCACAGATACGCAGTATTTT,CASSTRHSTDTQYF
-,TRBJ1-5,TRBV4-1,TRBD1,TGCGCCAGCAGCTCTCCGGGACAGAAGAGTATGAATTATCAGCCCCAGCATTTT,CASSSPGQKSMNYQPQHF
-,TRBJ2-2,TRBV7-3,TRBD2,TGTGCCAGCAGCCTAGACCCCGAGCGGGGTATGACCGGGGAGCTGTTTTTT,CASSLDPERGMTGELFF
once,TRBJ1-2,TRBV7-3,-,TGTGCCAGCAGCTTAAGAGGGGAGGAGGGCTACACCTTC,CASSLRGEEGYTF
-,TRBJ1-1,TRBV4-1,-,TGCGCCAGCAGCCAAGAGGCAGGGATAATGAACACTGAAGCTTTCTTT,CASSQEAGIMNTEAFF
-,TRBJ2-3,TRBV5-6,TRBD2,TGTGCCAGCAGCTTGACTAGCGGGGGTTTCACAGATACGCAGTATTTT,CASSLTSGGFTDTQYF
once,TRBJ1-2,TRBV10-3,TRBD1,TGTGCCACCCACGGACAGGGACATCCCAACTACACCTTC,CATHGQGHPNYTF
-,TRBJ2-3,TRBV18,TRBD2,TGTGCCAGCTCATTAGCGGGGGCCCTCACAGATACGCAGTATTTT,CASSLAGALTDTQYF
-,TRBJ1-6,TRBV12-5,-,TGTGCTAGTGGTTTGAGTTCGGACGACAGCTCCTATAATTCACCCCTCCACTTT,CASGLSSDDSSYNSPLHF
-,TRBJ2-7,TRBV27,-,TGTGCCAGCTCCCTGCAGGGAAGGAGTAAGGCCTACGAGCAGTACTTC,CASSLQGRSKAYEQYF
-,TRBJ1-2,TRBV5-1,-,TGCGCCAGCAGCTTACCGGGACATAATCCCTTGAACTATGGCTACACCTTC,CASSLPGHNPLNYGYTF
once,TRBJ2-3,TRBV5-6,-,TGTGCCAGCAGTCTGCCAGGGACTTCCGTCGAGACGCAGTATTTT,CASSLPGTSVETQYF
-,TRBJ2-7,TRBV2,TRBD2,TGTGCCAGCAGCGAGGTTAGCGGGGGGGCCCAGGACTCCTACGAGCAGTACTTC,CASSEVSGGAQDSYEQYF
-,TRBJ1-2,TRBV5-1,-,TGCGCCAGCAGCTTGGATCTGTCAGATGGCTACACCTTC,CASSLDLSDGYTF
once,TRBJ1-6,TRBV19,TRBD1,TGTGCCAGTAGTCAAGACAGGGCTTCACATTCAGGTGGTTCACCCCTCCACTTT,CASSQDRASHSGGSPLHF
-,TRBJ2-3,TRBV4-2,TRBD2,TGTGCCAGCACCCACGCAACCGGGACTAACAGTACTTATTCTAGCACAGATACGCAGTATTTT,CASTHATGTNSTYSSTDTQYF